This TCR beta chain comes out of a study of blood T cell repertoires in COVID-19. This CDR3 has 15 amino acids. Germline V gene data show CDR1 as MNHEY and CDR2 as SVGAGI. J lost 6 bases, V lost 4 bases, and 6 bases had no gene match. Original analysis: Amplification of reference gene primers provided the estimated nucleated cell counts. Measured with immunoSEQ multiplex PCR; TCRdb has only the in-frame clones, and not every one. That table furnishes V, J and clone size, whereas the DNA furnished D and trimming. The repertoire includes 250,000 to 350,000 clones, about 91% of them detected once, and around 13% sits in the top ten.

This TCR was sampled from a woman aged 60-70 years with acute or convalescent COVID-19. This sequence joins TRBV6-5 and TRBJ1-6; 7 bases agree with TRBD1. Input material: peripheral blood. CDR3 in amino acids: CASSSDRAGNSPLHF. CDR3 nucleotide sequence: TGTGCCAGCAGTTCTGACAGGGCCGGTAATTCACCCCTCCACTTT.